The T cell receptor beta chain under discussion was sequenced for a study of T cells in Graves' hyperthyroidism and ophthalmopathy. Study conclusions and caveats: Ophthalmopathy and stable hyperthyroidism were told apart by a 13 V-J model. Researchers found most expanded thyroid clonotypes above 0.001 in blood as well.

Graves' hyperthyroidism qualified as stable when ophthalmopathy did not progress within 18 months. Patients aged 18 to 65 with hyperthyroidism were newly diagnosed, with duration under 2 months. The investigators amplified TCR beta CDR3 regions from RNA transcripts. When the TCR CDR3 underwent first-round RT-PCR, the HTBI primer set was used. TCRdb redid the calling of the multiplex PCR reads with MiXCR, one entry per CDR3 protein. The sample has 610,000 or so distinct CDR3 sequences, under 60% seen once; the top ten hold around 7.7%. This clonotype was counted a single time. Its specificity is unknown. After removal of 7 bases from V and 7 bases from J, the junction contained 9 bases not matched to a gene. The germline gives CDR1 SNHLY, CDR2 FYNNEI. This CDR3 contains 14 residues.

The clonotype comes from a young woman with Graves' hyperthyroidism. The sample was peripheral blood or thyroid tissue (not recorded which). The chain combines TRBV2 with TRBJ2-3; 9 bases match TRBD1. The CDR3: CASIPGTGINTQYF. The CDR3 bases are TGTGCCAGCATCCCCGGGACAGGGATCAATACGCAGTATTTT. The whole variable domain, filled in from reference TRBV2 and TRBJ2-3, reads EPEVTQTPSHQVTQMGQEVILRCVPISNHLYFYWYRQILGQKVEFLVSFYNNEISEKSEIFDDQFSVERPDGSNFTLKIRSTKLEDSAMYFCASIPGTGINTQYFGPGTRLTVL.